Listed below are T cell receptor beta chains from one sample, sequenced in a study of glioma-infiltrating T cells. TCRdb reprocessed the multiplex PCR reads with MiXCR, giving one entry per CDR3 protein. The table shows around 100,000 distinct CDR3 sequences, with around 31% occurring only once. Specimen: glioma tissue, nonneoplastic brain tissue, or PBMCs (not recorded which). Receptors originate from a human donor with low-grade glioma or glioblastoma, undergoing nonglioma brain surgery, or in good health (not recorded which). Each CDR3 is given with its conserved first and last residue. Each record gives: clone size, V gene, J gene, CDR3 protein. Clone size is shown for a subset of rows, as once, few, many or a class of expanded clone.

many	TRBV27	TRBJ2-1	CASSPFRVNNEQFF
many	TRBV27	TRBJ2-7	CASSLFPSGGENEQYF
NA	TRBV27	TRBJ1-5	CASSPTSGGEQPQHF
many	TRBV27	TRBJ2-7	CASSLSRLDSPYEQYF
many	TRBV19	TRBJ2-5	CASSRTSGIQETQYF
few	TRBV4-1	TRBJ2-7	CASSRAGAGGSYEQYF
NA	TRBV19	TRBJ1-1	CASINRAGRGNTEAFF
few	TRBV4-2	TRBJ2-7	CASSQGASYEQYF
NA	TRBV12-3/TRBV12-4	TRBJ1-6	CASSGQAPLGSPLHF
NA	TRBV7-8	TRBJ2-7	CASSPDSGAHSYEKYF
many	TRBV28	TRBJ2-3	CASSSGGSTDTQYF
NA	TRBV6-2/TRBV6-3	TRBJ2-1	CASRAAGGFHHEQFF
many	TRBV20-1	TRBJ2-3	CSARRLAGEGRTDTQYF
NA	TRBV28	TRBJ2-3	CASSPRRYRGGTHTQYF
NA	TRBV4-1	TRBJ2-5	CASSQAVLETQYF
NA	TRBV6-4	TRBJ2-2	CASSGQGGGELFF
few	TRBV7-9	TRBJ2-1	CASSPGQGLSNEQFF
many	TRBV6-1	TRBJ1-1	CASVNPPNTEAFF
many	TRBV6-1	TRBJ2-3	CASSKGGDTQYF
few	TRBV29-1	TRBJ2-5	CSVEIGGETQYF
NA	TRBV9	TRBJ2-7	CASSVGTGASSPYEQYF
NA	TRBV5-4	TRBJ2-7	CASSLSAGSSYEQYF
many	TRBV19	TRBJ1-5	CASAQGLIQPQHF
many	TRBV6-1	TRBJ1-1	CASTRVMNTEAFF